The clone carrying this T cell receptor beta chain has more than one count but fewer than ten. From germline, CDR1 is MNHEY and CDR2 SVGAGI. The CDR3 is 13 amino acids. V trimming: 6 bases; J trimming: 5 bases; junction bases outside the gene matches: 5. The entry originates in a study of blood T cell repertoires in COVID-19. Overall study: From the United States, Italy and Spain came samples of acute and convalescent COVID-19. Sources were T cells, B-cell-depleted T cells, or PBMCs; the material itself was cDNA or gDNA.

In the authors' methods: The authors estimated nucleated cell counts from reference gene primer amplification. The repertoire was sequenced with immunoSEQ multiplex PCR; TCRdb's copy has only in-frame clones and lacks some. V and J calls and clone size are those listed in that table; D and trimming were worked out from the DNA. The sample shows about 170,000 clones, 83% of them seen only once. The sample was peripheral blood. The chain links TRBV6-5 to TRBJ2-5; TRBD1 agrees at 8 bases. This clonotype was obtained from a woman older than 75 with acute or convalescent COVID-19. The CDR3 DNA reads TGTGCCAGCAGCACGGACAGGGTGGAGACCCAGTACTTC. This codes for CASSTDRVETQYF.